Each of the 24 T cell receptor beta chains below was sequenced from the same sample in a study of monozygotic twins with inflammatory bowel disease. Each CDR3 protein gets one entry in TCRdb, which reprocessed the 5' RACE reads and gives no DNA. The specimen's table records around 220,000 distinct CDR3 sequences. Sequenced input: blood. These receptors were taken from a human donor with ulcerative colitis or Crohn's disease, or a healthy co-twin of an affected twin (not recorded which).

This chain connects TRBV5-1 to TRBJ2-2; TCRdb picks TRBD2, but there is no DNA to check that call. CDR3 length: 15 residues. The germline CDR1 and CDR2 sequences are SGHRS and YFSETQ. The CDR3 protein is CASSTGTSNTGELFF.

The V gene is TRBV5-1, the J gene TRBJ2-1; the D gene TCRdb calls, TRBD2, cannot be checked with no DNA. The CDR3 is 15 amino acids. Germline CDR1 SGHRS, CDR2 YFSETQ. The CDR3 loop reads CASSFWTSGTNEQFF.

The chain uses TRBV2 and TRBJ2-5; the TCRdb call, TRBD1, lacks DNA for checking. Germline V CDR1 and CDR2: SNHLY, FYNNEI. There are 15 residues in the CDR3. The CDR3 spells CASSPWGRSGETQYF.

This rearrangement joins TRBV28 to TRBJ2-2; the TRBD2 assignment by TCRdb is unverifiable without DNA. The CDR3 runs 16 residues. In germline, CDR1 is MDHEN, CDR2 SYDVKM. The CDR3 region is CASTTPRGRAPGELFF.

The rearrangement uses TRBV20-1 and TRBJ2-2; no DNA is available, so the TRBD2 call from TCRdb remains unchecked. This CDR3 has 18 residues. Germline V gene data show CDR1 as DFQATT and CDR2 as SNEGSKA (reference sequence). This chain's CDR3 is CSARDFRSGRVSGGELFF.

The chain carries TRBV6-1 and TRBJ1-2; TCRdb indicates TRBD1, and absent DNA this call remains unverified. Germline-derived CDR1 and CDR2 are MNHNS and SASEGT. CDR3 size: 14 residues. The CDR3 spells CASLRTGGQSGYTF.

V usage is TRBV12-3 or TRBV12-4 and J usage is TRBJ2-5; checking the TCRdb D call of TRBD2 is not possible without DNA. There are 15 residues in the CDR3. CDR3 in amino acids: CASSPRITSRETQYF.

The rearrangement joins TRBV5-1 to TRBJ2-7; absent DNA, TCRdb's TRBD1 call cannot be checked. Germline CDR1 is SGHRS and CDR2 is YFSETQ. This CDR3 contains 12 residues. The CDR3 reads CASSLIGDEQYF. Complete variable domain (other parts from reference TRBV5-1 and TRBJ2-7): KAGVTQTPRYLIKTRGQQVTLSCSPISGHRSVSWYQQTPGQGLQFLFEYFSETQRNKGNFPGRFSGRQFSNSRSEMNVSTLELGDSALYLCASSLIGDEQYFGPGTRLTVT.

The chain combines TRBV18 with TRBJ1-1; TCRdb selects TRBD1, and the lack of DNA leaves this call unchecked. Germline CDR1 is KGHSH and CDR2 is LQKENI. The CDR3 runs 14 residues. The CDR3 region is CASSPNRGNTEAFF.

The chain couples TRBV18 to TRBJ2-1; with no DNA, the TCRdb D assignment of TRBD2 cannot be verified. Germline-derived CDR1 and CDR2 are KGHSH and LQKENI. This CDR3 is built from 14 residues. This CDR3 reads CASSSTSVKDEQFF.

This chain uses TRBV29-1 with TRBJ2-1; the TCRdb call, TRBD1, lacks DNA for checking. The CDR3 sequence is 13 residues long. In germline, CDR1 is SQVTM, CDR2 ANQGSEA. This CDR3 is CSVPGLGYNEQFF.

This sequence joins TRBV12-3 or TRBV12-4 and TRBJ1-5; TCRdb selects TRBD1, and the lack of DNA leaves this call unchecked. The CDR3 is made up of 14 amino acids. The CDR3 region is CASSTTGGVQPQHF.

The chain couples TRBV7-9 to TRBJ2-7; TCRdb outputs TRBD1, but without DNA this stays unchecked. Germline V gene data show CDR1 as SEHNR and CDR2 as FQNEAQ (reference sequence). The CDR3 loop spans 13 amino acids. CDR3 protein: CASSFQGPYEQYF.

The rearrangement joins TRBV2 to TRBJ1-5; as DNA is missing, the TRBD1 call by TCRdb cannot be tested. CDR1 SNHLY and CDR2 FYNNEI come from the germline V gene. The CDR3 covers 14 residues. This CDR3 is CASSEAGGIQPQHF.

This chain joins TRBV5-1 and TRBJ2-7. The CDR3 is 16 residues long. CDR1 and CDR2 (germline): SGHRS, YFSETQ. CDR3 in amino acids: CASSFGFIGEAYEQYF.

The V call is TRBV15, the J call TRBJ1-2; TCRdb calls TRBD1, which cannot be checked without DNA. In germline, CDR1 is LNHNV, CDR2 YYDKDF (reference sequence). The CDR3 contains 15 residues. CDR3 sequence: CATSRDVGARYGYTF.

This chain joins TRBV7-6 and TRBJ2-3; TCRdb's D call, TRBD1, is unchecked because there is no DNA. Germline loops: CDR1 SGHVS, CDR2 FNYEAQ. The CDR3 runs to 14 residues. The CDR3: CASSAGTGRDTQYF.

The chain recombines TRBV12-3 or TRBV12-4 with TRBJ1-1; TCRdb outputs TRBD1, but without DNA this stays unchecked. CDR3 length: 16 amino acids. This CDR3 is CASSGRRGGIDTEAFF.

The rearrangement uses TRBV7-2 and TRBJ2-7. The germline gives CDR1 SGHTA, CDR2 FQGNSA. CDR3 size: 13 residues. This CDR3 reads CASSETRTYEQYF.

The rearrangement uses TRBV27 and TRBJ1-1; as DNA is missing, the TRBD1 call by TCRdb cannot be tested. Germline V gives CDR1 MNHEY, CDR2 SMNVEV (reference sequence). The CDR3 sequence is 14 residues long. The CDR3 loop reads CASSLTGLDTEAFF.

The V call is TRBV21-1, the J call TRBJ1-2; the TRBD1 assignment by TCRdb is unverifiable without DNA. TRBV21-1 is deemed a pseudogene. The CDR3 has 11 residues. This chain's CDR3 is CASSRPPGYTF.

The chain combines TRBV4-1 with TRBJ1-1; the D gene TCRdb calls, TRBD1, cannot be checked with no DNA. Germline V gene lookup returns CDR1 MGHRA and CDR2 YSYEKL. The CDR3 sequence is 16 residues long. CDR3 region: CASSQGTGGWNTEAFF.

The rearrangement uses TRBV5-1 and TRBJ2-1; TCRdb lists TRBD2, though no DNA is available to test this call. There are 14 residues in the CDR3. Germline lookup yields CDR1 SGHRS and CDR2 YFSETQ. CDR3 amino acids: CASSLEPSGNEQFF.

The CDR3 is CASRSQNTGELFF. The chain has TRBV28 and TRBJ2-2. The CDR3 runs to 13 residues. Per germline, CDR1 MDHEN and CDR2 SYDVKM. Together with reference TRBV28 and TRBJ2-2, the CDR3 gives the full variable domain: DVKVTQSSRYLVKRTGEKVFLECVQDMDHENMFWYRQDPGLGLRLIYFSYDVKMKEKGDIPEGYSVSREKKERFSLILESASTNQTSMYLCASRSQNTGELFFGEGSRLTVL.